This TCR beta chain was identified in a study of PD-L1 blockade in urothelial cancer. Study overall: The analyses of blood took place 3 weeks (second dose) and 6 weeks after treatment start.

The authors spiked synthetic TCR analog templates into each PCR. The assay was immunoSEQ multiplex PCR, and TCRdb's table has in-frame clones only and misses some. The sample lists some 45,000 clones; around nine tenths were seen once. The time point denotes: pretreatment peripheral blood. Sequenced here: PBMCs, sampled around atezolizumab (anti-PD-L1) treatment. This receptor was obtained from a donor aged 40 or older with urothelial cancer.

In DNA, the CDR3 is TGTGCCACCATGGGAGGTGGGATGGATGAAAAACTGTTTTTT. Translating it yields CATMGGGMDEKLFF. This rearrangement joins TRBV28 to TRBJ1-4; D not certain. V gave up 10 bases and J gave up 6 bases, with 18 bases separating them. Germline loops: CDR1 MDHEN, CDR2 SYDVKM. This CDR3 has 14 residues.